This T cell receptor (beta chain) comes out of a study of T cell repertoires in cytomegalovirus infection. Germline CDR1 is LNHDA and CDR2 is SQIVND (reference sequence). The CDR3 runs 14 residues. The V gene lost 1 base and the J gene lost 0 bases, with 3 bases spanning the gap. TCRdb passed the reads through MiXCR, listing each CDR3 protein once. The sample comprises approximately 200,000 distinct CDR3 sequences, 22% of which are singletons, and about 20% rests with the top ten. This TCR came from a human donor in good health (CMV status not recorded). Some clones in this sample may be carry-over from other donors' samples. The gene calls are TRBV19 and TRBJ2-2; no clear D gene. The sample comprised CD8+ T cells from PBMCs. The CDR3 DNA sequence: TGTGCCAGTAGTATAGTCCCGAACACCGGGGAGCTGTTTTTT. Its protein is CASSIVPNTGELFF.